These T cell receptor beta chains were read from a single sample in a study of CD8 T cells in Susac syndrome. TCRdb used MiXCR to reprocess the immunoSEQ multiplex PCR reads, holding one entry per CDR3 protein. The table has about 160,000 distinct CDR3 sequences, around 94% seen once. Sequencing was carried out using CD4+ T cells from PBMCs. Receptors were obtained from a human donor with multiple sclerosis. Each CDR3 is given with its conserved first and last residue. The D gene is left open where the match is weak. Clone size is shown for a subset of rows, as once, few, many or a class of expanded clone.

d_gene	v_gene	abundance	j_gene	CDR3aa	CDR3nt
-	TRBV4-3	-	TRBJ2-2	CASSQESQATGELFF	TGCGCCAGCAGCCAAGAATCCCAGGCCACCGGGGAGCTGTTTTTT
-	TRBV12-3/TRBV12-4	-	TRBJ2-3	CASSFSSIPDTQYF	TGTGCCAGCAGTTTTAGCAGTATCCCAGATACGCAGTATTTT
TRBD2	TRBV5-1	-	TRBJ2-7	CASSWGSGMGLEQYF	TGCGCCAGCAGCTGGGGTAGCGGGATGGGGCTCGAGCAGTACTTC
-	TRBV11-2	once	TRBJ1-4	CASSLAGVSEKLFF	TGTGCCAGCAGCTTAGCGGGAGTGAGTGAAAAACTGTTTTTT
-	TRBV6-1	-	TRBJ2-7	CASRAGLEGWYF	TGTGCCAGCAGGGCTGGGCTGGAAGGCTGGTACTTC
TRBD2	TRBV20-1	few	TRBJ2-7	CSARGWRELREQYF	TGCAGTGCTAGAGGTTGGCGGGAGTTGAGGGAGCAGTACTTC
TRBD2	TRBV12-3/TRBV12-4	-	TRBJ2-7	CASGKREGLYEQYF	TGTGCCAGTGGGAAGCGGGAGGGCCTATACGAGCAGTACTTC
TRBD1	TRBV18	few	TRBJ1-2	CASSSGQVYGYTF	TGTGCCAGCTCATCAGGACAGGTCTATGGCTACACCTTC
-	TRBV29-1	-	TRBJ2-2	CSVVELMGGELFF	TGCAGCGTTGTGGAGCTGATGGGCGGGGAGCTGTTTTTT
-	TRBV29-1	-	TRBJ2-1	CSISRRATSYNEQFF	TGCAGCATAAGCCGGAGGGCCACGAGCTACAATGAGCAGTTCTTC
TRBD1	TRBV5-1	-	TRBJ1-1	CASSSLQGAGTEAFF	TGCGCCAGCAGCTCCCTACAGGGGGCAGGGACTGAAGCTTTCTTT
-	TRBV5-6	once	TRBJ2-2	CASSFVSRDGELFF	TGTGCCAGCAGCTTTGTGTCGAGGGATGGGGAGCTGTTTTTT
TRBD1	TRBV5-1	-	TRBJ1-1	CASGLGDSYTEAFF	TGCGCCAGCGGTCTGGGGGACAGCTACACTGAAGCTTTCTTT
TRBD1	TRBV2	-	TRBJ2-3	CASRTGTGRVGSTDTQYF	TGTGCCAGCAGGACCGGGACAGGTCGAGTTGGTAGCACAGATACGCAGTATTTT
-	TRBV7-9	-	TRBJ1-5	CASSLSGSGDQPQHF	TGTGCCAGCAGCTTAAGTGGATCAGGCGATCAGCCCCAGCATTTT
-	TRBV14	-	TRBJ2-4	CASSQGWVKNIQYF	TGTGCCAGCAGCCAGGGCTGGGTCAAAAACATTCAGTACTTC
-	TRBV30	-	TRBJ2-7	CAWSGGGGIQYF	TGTGCCTGGAGTGGAGGTGGCGGGATACAGTACTTC
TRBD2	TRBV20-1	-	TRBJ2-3	CSARAMASGSHGPQYF	TGCAGTGCTAGAGCAATGGCTAGCGGGAGCCACGGTCCGCAGTATTTT